The rows below give T cell receptor beta chains drawn from one sample of a study of naive and memory T cell subsets. TCRdb recomputed calls from the UMI-ligation and nested PCR reads with MiXCR, one row per CDR3 protein. The top ten clones hold approximately 0.14% of a sample with approximately 90,000 distinct CDR3 sequences, 11% of them seen once. Source material: naive CD4+ T cells from blood. The source of these receptors is a human donor in good health. CDR3s include the opening cysteine and the closing phenylalanine or tryptophan. A D gene is named only where the DNA matches it firmly. Clone size is given for some rows only: seen once, a few or many times, or a class if the clone is expanded.

CDR3nt,CDR3aa,v_gene,abundance,j_gene,d_gene
TGCGCCAGCAGCTTGTTCGCAGGGGGCGCAAACTATGGCTACACCTTC,CASSLFAGGANYGYTF,TRBV5-1,-,TRBJ1-2,TRBD1
TGTGCCAGCAGGGCTACAGCCTTATCTGCAGCTTTCTTT,CASRATALSAAFF,TRBV2,-,TRBJ1-1,-
TGCAGCGTTGTCAGCGTTGGTCAAGGGACCCAGTACTTC,CSVVSVGQGTQYF,TRBV29-1,-,TRBJ2-5,-
TGTGCCAGTAGCCCGACGAGACAAGAGACCCAGTACTTC,CASSPTRQETQYF,TRBV19,many,TRBJ2-5,-
TGCAGTGCTAAGGGCATCCCGGACACCGGGGAGCTGTTTTTT,CSAKGIPDTGELFF,TRBV20-1,many,TRBJ2-2,-
TGCAGTGTTAGAACAGGGGTGGACACTGAAGCTTTCTTT,CSVRTGVDTEAFF,TRBV20-1,-,TRBJ1-1,TRBD1
TGTGCCAGCAGCTTGTCCCGGGAGACCCAGTACTTC,CASSLSRETQYF,TRBV11-2,many,TRBJ2-5,-
TGTGCCACCAGCCCGGAGGGAAAAAGGGGAGCAGGTCAGCCCCAGCATTTT,CATSPEGKRGAGQPQHF,TRBV15,-,TRBJ1-5,-
TGTGCCAGCAGCTTAGATTTCGGGACTAGCGGAGAGAACACCGGGGAGCTGTTTTTT,CASSLDFGTSGENTGELFF,TRBV11-3,many,TRBJ2-2,TRBD2
TGCAGTGCTCGAAAAATAGCAGCCTCCTACAATGAGCAGTTCTTC,CSARKIAASYNEQFF,TRBV20-1,few,TRBJ2-1,-
TGTGCCATCAGTGATTCGGGACTGCCCTACGAGCAGTACTTC,CAISDSGLPYEQYF,TRBV10-3,many,TRBJ2-7,-
TGCAGTGCTACAAGGACAGTATTGGATGAGCAGTTCTTC,CSATRTVLDEQFF,TRBV20-1,few,TRBJ2-1,-
TGTGCCAGCAGCTTAGGGCCAGAAGCAGCGCGATATGGCTACACCTTC,CASSLGPEAARYGYTF,TRBV7-2,-,TRBJ1-2,-
TGTGCCAGCAGTTCCGATCTAGCGGGCAGACAGAATGAGCAGTTCTTC,CASSSDLAGRQNEQFF,TRBV9,few,TRBJ2-1,TRBD2
TGTGCCAGCAGTGAAGCGGGGACTACCCAAGAGACCCAGTACTTC,CASSEAGTTQETQYF,TRBV6-1,few,TRBJ2-5,TRBD2
TGCGCCAGCAGCCAACGCATACAGGGTGGGTCTGAAGCTTTCTTT,CASSQRIQGGSEAFF,TRBV4-3,many,TRBJ1-1,-
TGCGCCAGCAGCCAAGGACCGATCTCTGGAAACACCATATATTTT,CASSQGPISGNTIYF,TRBV4-1,few,TRBJ1-3,-
TGTGCCAGCAGCTTTGTCCGGTCCGGGACTAAGAACACCGGGGAGCTGTTTTTT,CASSFVRSGTKNTGELFF,TRBV7-2,-,TRBJ2-2,TRBD2
TGTGCCAGCAGCTCCGGACAGGGCGGCGGAGCTTTCTTT,CASSSGQGGGAFF,TRBV12-3/TRBV12-4,many,TRBJ1-1,TRBD1
TGTGCCAGCAGCTTATCTGATTGGGGCAGGCGGGAGACCCAGTACTTC,CASSLSDWGRRETQYF,TRBV11-2,few,TRBJ2-5,-
TGCGCCAGCAGCTTGGGAACAGGAAACACTGAAGCTTTCTTT,CASSLGTGNTEAFF,TRBV5-1,-,TRBJ1-1,-
TGTGCCAGCAGTGCGACCGGGACTCCGGTTAACCAAGAGACCCAGTACTTC,CASSATGTPVNQETQYF,TRBV12-3/TRBV12-4,many,TRBJ2-5,-
TGTGCCAGCACCGTTAACAGGGGACGGGAGACCCAGTACTTC,CASTVNRGRETQYF,TRBV2,-,TRBJ2-5,TRBD1
TGTGCCAGCAGTGGTGACCTTGACAGGGCAATTCGCTATGGCTACACCTTC,CASSGDLDRAIRYGYTF,TRBV12-3/TRBV12-4,-,TRBJ1-2,TRBD1
TGTGCCAGCACCCGACGAATTAATGAAAAACTGTTTTTT,CASTRRINEKLFF,TRBV6-6,-,TRBJ1-4,-
TGTGCCAGCAGCTTACAGTCCCGCGACTGGTACGAGCAGTACTTC,CASSLQSRDWYEQYF,TRBV5-6,-,TRBJ2-7,-
TGCAGTGCTAGAGATCCCCGAACAGGCGATGGCTACACCTTC,CSARDPRTGDGYTF,TRBV20-1,-,TRBJ1-2,-
TGTGCCGGGGGCCTTTCTCGGAACATTCAGTACTTC,CAGGLSRNIQYF,TRBV6-1,many,TRBJ2-4,-
TGTGCCAGCAGTCCCGGACAGGGCTCCTACAATGAGCAGTTCTTC,CASSPGQGSYNEQFF,TRBV5-1,many,TRBJ2-1,TRBD1
TGTGCCAGCAGGCAGGGAGGAATGGACAATGAGCAGTTCTTC,CASRQGGMDNEQFF,TRBV6-1,-,TRBJ2-1,-
TGCAGTGCTAGGAAATCCACCTCTAACTATGGCTACACCTTC,CSARKSTSNYGYTF,TRBV20-1,-,TRBJ1-2,-
TGTGCCAGCACCACGGACGGGAAACAAGCGGGAGGATTACCCTACGAGCAGTACTTC,CASTTDGKQAGGLPYEQYF,TRBV5-4,few,TRBJ2-7,TRBD2
TGTGCCAGCAGCGGCCTAGCGGGAGGGTACAATGAGCAGTTCTTC,CASSGLAGGYNEQFF,TRBV12-3/TRBV12-4,-,TRBJ2-1,TRBD2
TGTGCCAGCAGCTCTGGGGTCTTCTATACCCAGTACTTC,CASSSGVFYTQYF,TRBV28,-,TRBJ2-5,-
TGTGCCAGTAGTATTATAGGGACGGTTTTTCAGCCCCAGCATTTT,CASSIIGTVFQPQHF,TRBV19,-,TRBJ1-5,-
TGTGCCAGCAGTGAATCCAGGGGACTAGCGGGAGGGCGTCCCTACAATGAGCAGTTCTTC,CASSESRGLAGGRPYNEQFF,TRBV25-1,few,TRBJ2-1,TRBD2
TGTGCCAGCAGCTTGGGGCGCTTGGTTCAGCCCCAGCATTTT,CASSLGRLVQPQHF,TRBV7-8,-,TRBJ1-5,-
TGTGCCAGCTCACCCATAATGCTTGCGGGAGACTTGGATACGCAGTATTTT,CASSPIMLAGDLDTQYF,TRBV18,-,TRBJ2-3,TRBD2
TGTGCCAGCAGCTTGACGACAGCGAACACTGAAGCTTTCTTT,CASSLTTANTEAFF,TRBV7-3,-,TRBJ1-1,-
TGTGCCAGCAGCCGGGGGCGGGGTGAAAAACTGTTTTTT,CASSRGRGEKLFF,TRBV6-5,-,TRBJ1-4,-
TGTGCTAGCAGACGTTTAGCGGGAGGATCCTACAATGAGCAGTTCTTC,CASRRLAGGSYNEQFF,TRBV7-7,many,TRBJ2-1,TRBD2
TGCAGTGCCAGGGAGAACACTGAAGCTTTCTTT,CSARENTEAFF,TRBV20-1,few,TRBJ1-1,-
TGTGCCAGCAGTCACCGGACTAGTCGCTACGAGCAGTACTTC,CASSHRTSRYEQYF,TRBV28,many,TRBJ2-7,TRBD2
TGTGCCAGCAGCTGGGGGACGGATTTAGATGGCTACACCTTC,CASSWGTDLDGYTF,TRBV5-5,-,TRBJ1-2,-
TGTGCCAGCAGCCGGGACCTAGCCTACAATGAGCAGTTCTTC,CASSRDLAYNEQFF,TRBV7-9,-,TRBJ2-1,-
TGCGCCAGCTCGGTTGACGACACTGAAGCTTTCTTT,CASSVDDTEAFF,TRBV5-1,-,TRBJ1-1,-
TGTGCCAGCAGCTTATCTGGCGTCCCGTTGGACATTCAGTACTTC,CASSLSGVPLDIQYF,TRBV7-2,-,TRBJ2-4,-
TGTGCCAGCAGTCGGACAGGGGCGTTTAATGAAGCTTTCTTT,CASSRTGAFNEAFF,TRBV6-2/TRBV6-3,-,TRBJ1-1,TRBD1
TGTGCCAGCAGCCCAGGGACGGAGAACTCCTACGAGCAGTACTTC,CASSPGTENSYEQYF,TRBV3-1,many,TRBJ2-7,-
TGTGCCAGCAACGTAGCGGGAGAGGTCGCAGATACGCAGTATTTT,CASNVAGEVADTQYF,TRBV2,few,TRBJ2-3,TRBD2
TGTGCCAGCAGCCAGGGGAATGGCTACACCTTC,CASSQGNGYTF,TRBV6-5,few,TRBJ1-2,-
TGTGCCAGCAGTCACACGACCATTTTCTCTGGGGCCAACGTCCTGACTTTC,CASSHTTIFSGANVLTF,TRBV6-2/TRBV6-3,few,TRBJ2-6,-
TGTGCCAGCAGCCAAGAGATATACACTGAAGCTTTCTTT,CASSQEIYTEAFF,TRBV3-1,few,TRBJ1-1,-
TGTGCCAGCAGCCCCAGAGGTTCCTGGGCCGAGCAGTACTTC,CASSPRGSWAEQYF,TRBV7-8,-,TRBJ2-7,-
TGTGCCAGTACTACCAGCTTTAGCACAGATACGCAGTATTTT,CASTTSFSTDTQYF,TRBV19,many,TRBJ2-3,-
TGTGCCAGCAGGTGGAAGTTTAGCTCCTACGAGCAGTACTTC,CASRWKFSSYEQYF,TRBV12-3/TRBV12-4,few,TRBJ2-7,-
TGTGCCAGCAGTTTTGGCGGGACAGGGGATTCACCCCTCCACTTT,CASSFGGTGDSPLHF,TRBV28,few,TRBJ1-6,TRBD1
TGCAGTCCCTCAATTATGGGTTCCTACAATGAGCAGTTCTTC,CSPSIMGSYNEQFF,TRBV20-1,-,TRBJ2-1,-
TGCGCCAGCAGCTTCGAGGAGGACATTCAGTACTTC,CASSFEEDIQYF,TRBV5-1,few,TRBJ2-4,-
TGTGCCAGCAGTCAACCCCCGGGGGTGAATGAGCAGTTCTTC,CASSQPPGVNEQFF,TRBV28,many,TRBJ2-1,-